Listed below are T cell receptor beta chains from one sample, sequenced in a study of blood T cell repertoires in COVID-19. Using immunoSEQ multiplex PCR, the repertoire was profiled, and TCRdb retains in-frame clones only, with some absent. The table shows roughly 300,000 clones, with around 90% occurring only once. Sequences were obtained from peripheral blood. The receptors were sampled from a man aged 18 to 35 with active or convalescent COVID-19. CDR3s include the opening cysteine and the closing phenylalanine or tryptophan. Fields, in order: J gene, V gene, clone size, D gene, CDR3 protein, CDR3 DNA. D genes are given only for firm matches. The listing skips clone size in some rows; elsewhere it reads once, few, many or a size class.

>TRBJ1-4|TRBV18|few|-
CASTDGVSYEKLFF
TGTGCCAGCACGGACGGGGTTAGTTACGAAAAACTGTTTTTT
>TRBJ2-1|TRBV7-9|-|TRBD1
CASSPSILWGQATFNEQFF
TGTGCCAGCAGCCCTTCGATACTTTGGGGACAGGCTACCTTCAATGAGCAGTTCTTC
>TRBJ1-2|TRBV5-6|-|-
CASSLQRGTASSGYTF
TGTGCCAGCAGCTTACAACGCGGGACCGCTTCCAGTGGCTACACCTTC
>TRBJ2-1|TRBV11-2|-|-
CASSMWGDNEQFF
TGTGCCAGCAGCATGTGGGGCGACAATGAGCAGTTCTTC
>TRBJ1-1|TRBV5-6|-|-
CASSLGGRSTEAFF
TGTGCCAGCAGCTTGGGGGGGCGCAGCACTGAAGCTTTCTTT
>TRBJ2-7|TRBV7-2|-|-
CASSVPGHSYEQYF
TGTGCCAGCAGCGTACCGGGACACAGCTACGAGCAGTACTTC
>TRBJ2-3|TRBV6-4|-|TRBD2
CASSDGSSGGDTQYF
TGTGCCAGCAGTGACGGGTCCAGCGGGGGGGATACGCAGTATTTT
>TRBJ1-5|TRBV6-5|-|TRBD1
CASSPGTGRPQHF
TGTGCCAGCAGCCCCGGGACAGGGAGGCCCCAGCATTTT
>TRBJ2-3|TRBV6-2/TRBV6-3|-|TRBD2
CASSFIKRGLYF
TGTGCCAGCAGTTTTATCAAGCGGGGCCTGTATTTT
>TRBJ1-2|TRBV27|once|TRBD1
CASSLSGQGVYGYTF
TGTGCCAGCAGTTTATCCGGACAGGGGGTATATGGCTACACCTTC
>TRBJ2-1|TRBV3-1/TRBV3-2|-|TRBD2
CASSHMTSGAKNEQFF
TGTGCCAGCAGCCATATGACTAGCGGGGCTAAGAATGAGCAGTTCTTC
>TRBJ2-5|TRBV10-3|-|-
CAISATGQETQYF
TGTGCCATCAGTGCGACAGGCCAAGAGACCCAGTACTTC
>TRBJ2-5|TRBV9|-|TRBD1
CASSGTGKLWETQYF
TGTGCCAGCAGCGGGACAGGGAAGTTATGGGAGACCCAGTACTTC
>TRBJ1-1|TRBV29-1|-|-
CSVEGQAPEAFF
TGCAGCGTTGAAGGGCAGGCCCCTGAAGCTTTCTTT
>TRBJ1-5|TRBV25-1|-|-
CASSVGASNQPQHF
TGTGCCAGCAGTGTTGGGGCAAGCAATCAGCCCCAGCATTTT
>TRBJ2-7|TRBV14|-|TRBD2
CASSQTAGYTYEQYF
TGTGCCAGCAGCCAGACAGCGGGGTACACCTACGAGCAGTACTTC
>TRBJ1-2|TRBV5-4|once|-
CASSLADSPYGGYTF
TGTGCCAGCAGCTTAGCGGACAGTCCCTACGGGGGCTACACCTTC
>TRBJ2-3|TRBV11-2|-|-
CASSFGQGTDTQYF
TGTGCCAGCAGCTTCGGGCAGGGGACCGATACGCAGTATTTT
>TRBJ2-3|TRBV3-1/TRBV3-2|-|TRBD2
CASSPTSGVRTDTQYF
TGTGCCAGCAGCCCTACTAGCGGGGTGAGGACAGATACGCAGTATTTT
>TRBJ1-1|TRBV24-1|-|-
CATREFYPYRFAEAFF
TGTGCCACCAGAGAATTCTACCCGTACAGGTTCGCTGAAGCTTTCTTT
>TRBJ1-6|TRBV7-2|-|-
CASRPRGSVISPLHF
TGTGCCAGCAGACCTAGGGGCAGTGTGATTTCACCCCTCCACTTT
>TRBJ1-2|TRBV9|-|TRBD1
CASSAGTGNYGYTF
TGTGCCAGCAGCGCAGGGACAGGGAACTATGGCTACACCTTC
>TRBJ1-1|TRBV5-1|-|TRBD1
CASSLAQGALNTEAFF
TGCGCCAGCAGCTTGGCACAGGGGGCCTTGAACACTGAAGCTTTCTTT
>TRBJ2-2|TRBV9|-|-
CASSVRPQPSTAAGELFF
TGTGCCAGCAGCGTACGCCCCCAGCCGTCAACCGCGGCCGGGGAGCTGTTTTTT
>TRBJ1-6|TRBV7-3|-|-
CASSLSGSSPLHF
TGTGCCAGCAGCTTATCGGGTAGTTCACCCCTCCACTTT
>TRBJ1-5|TRBV4-3|-|-
CASSQDRAGFSLYSNQPQHF
TGCGCCAGCAGCCAAGATCGGGCAGGGTTCAGCCTTTATAGCAATCAGCCCCAGCATTTT
>TRBJ2-7|TRBV27|-|TRBD1
CASSPGTGDYEQYF
TGTGCCAGCAGCCCCGGGACAGGGGACTACGAGCAGTACTTC
>TRBJ2-5|TRBV6-1|-|TRBD2
CASSEVRLAGIETQYF
TGTGCCAGCAGTGAAGTGCGGCTAGCGGGGATAGAGACCCAGTACTTC
>TRBJ2-1|TRBV10-3|few|-
CAIGGAVPNEQFF
TGTGCCATCGGGGGGGCTGTACCCAATGAGCAGTTCTTC
>TRBJ2-7|TRBV4-3|-|TRBD1
CASRARGWAYEQYF
TGCGCCAGCAGAGCCAGGGGGTGGGCCTACGAGCAGTACTTC
>TRBJ1-3|TRBV5-1|-|TRBD1
CASSRQGGTGNTIYF
TGCGCCAGCAGCCGACAGGGTGGGACTGGAAACACCATATATTTT
>TRBJ2-7|TRBV15|-|TRBD1
CATSTRTGLAYEQYF
TGTGCCACCAGCACCCGGACAGGGTTGGCCTACGAGCAGTACTTC
>TRBJ2-3|TRBV7-2|-|TRBD2
CASSQSGMNTDTQYF
TGTGCCAGCAGCCAAAGCGGGATGAACACAGATACGCAGTATTTT
>TRBJ2-5|TRBV7-2|-|-
CASSSRETQYF
TGTGCCAGCAGCTCTAGAGAGACCCAGTACTTC
>TRBJ1-5|TRBV6-6|-|-
CASSDRSNQPQHF
TGTGCCAGCAGCGACAGGAGCAATCAGCCCCAGCATTTT
>TRBJ2-1|TRBV5-6|-|-
CASSLGDTDNEQFF
TGTGCCAGCAGCTTGGGCGACACAGACAATGAGCAGTTCTTC
>TRBJ2-1|TRBV6-6|once|TRBD1
CASSGQVKINEQFF
TGTGCCAGCAGCGGACAGGTAAAAATCAATGAGCAGTTCTTC
>TRBJ1-1|TRBV25-1|-|-
CASSEYFQVNTEAFF
TGTGCCAGCAGTGAATACTTTCAGGTGAACACTGAAGCTTTCTTT
>TRBJ1-2|TRBV14|-|-
CASSQGRSGLSRYGYTF
TGTGCCAGCAGCCAAGGCCGTTCAGGGCTGAGCCGCTATGGCTACACCTTC
>TRBJ1-2|TRBV20-1|once|-
CSASSDRILGYTF
TGCAGTGCTAGTTCGGACAGAATATTGGGCTACACCTTC
>TRBJ1-2|TRBV5-6|-|TRBD1
CASSLADREVKGYTF
TGTGCCAGCAGCTTGGCCGACAGGGAGGTAAAGGGCTACACCTTC
>TRBJ1-2|TRBV5-1|-|TRBD1
CASSFIIPDRVKNNYGYTF
TGCGCCAGCAGCTTTATAATCCCGGACAGGGTGAAGAATAACTATGGCTACACCTTC